A selection of T cell receptor beta chains follows, all from one sample in a study of blood T cell repertoires in COVID-19. Here immunoSEQ multiplex PCR was the method, and the copy in TCRdb shows in-frame clones only, minus some. The profile shows around 200,000 clones, around 78% of them singletons. Sample: peripheral blood. Receptors were obtained from an elderly woman with active or convalescent COVID-19. Each CDR3 is given with its conserved first and last residue. A D gene is named only where the DNA matches it firmly. Clone size, where shown, is once, few, many, or a class for clones that have expanded.

>.|TRBJ2-3|TRBD2|TRBV20-1
TGCAGTGCTAGTTCGCCACGGCGGGGGGTGGCAGATACGCAGTATTTT
CSASSPRRGVADTQYF
>.|TRBJ2-2|.|TRBV5-1
TGCGCCAGCAGCCCGGGTGAGGCCGGGGAGCTGTTTTTT
CASSPGEAGELFF
>.|TRBJ2-3|TRBD2|TRBV4-3
TGCGCCAGCAGCCAGAGTAGCGGGGTACGCACAGATACGCAGTATTTT
CASSQSSGVRTDTQYF
>once|TRBJ2-7|.|TRBV5-4
TGTGCCAGCAGCTTGATGAGTAGAGGTGGCGGGGACGGCGACGAGCAGTACTTC
CASSLMSRGGGDGDEQYF
>.|TRBJ1-1|.|TRBV9
TGTGCCAGCAGCGTAGCTTACGGTGACATGAACACTGAAGCTTTCTTT
CASSVAYGDMNTEAFF
>.|TRBJ2-5|.|TRBV5-1
TGCGCCAGCAGCTTGCTCGGTTCCCAAGAGACCCAGTACTTC
CASSLLGSQETQYF
>few|TRBJ2-2|.|TRBV30
TGTGCCTGGAGATGGGGGGGCGGTACCGGGGAGCTGTTTTTT
CAWRWGGGTGELFF
>once|TRBJ1-1|.|TRBV18
TGTGCCAGCTCACCCGGGGAGCCCTCTGAAGCTTTCTTT
CASSPGEPSEAFF
>.|TRBJ2-5|TRBD1|TRBV28
TGTGCCAGCAGTTTAGGGGGACAGATCGGAACCCAAGAGACCCAGTACTTC
CASSLGGQIGTQETQYF
>.|TRBJ1-1|.|TRBV6-6
TGTGCCAGCAGACCGACGGAGAAAGTGAACACTGAAGCTTTCTTT
CASRPTEKVNTEAFF
>.|TRBJ2-5|TRBD1|TRBV6-5
TGTGCCAGCAGAGTATCCAGGGGGCCACAAGAGACCCAGTACTTC
CASRVSRGPQETQYF
>once|TRBJ2-3|TRBD2|TRBV27
TGTGCCAGCAGTTTAATTGCGGGGGGGCCTCCAAGCACAGATACGCAGTATTTT
CASSLIAGGPPSTDTQYF
>.|TRBJ2-1|.|TRBV9
TGTGCCAGTAACACCATGGGTCAAACGGGCAATGAGCAGTTCTTC
CASNTMGQTGNEQFF
>.|TRBJ2-5|TRBD2|TRBV5-4
TGTGCCAGCAGCCCGTCTCCGGGCGGGGGAACGGGGACCCAGTACTTC
CASSPSPGGGTGTQYF
>.|TRBJ2-1|.|TRBV5-1
TGCGCCAGCAGCCCGGGGGTCTTGAGCTCCTACAATGAGCAGTTCTTC
CASSPGVLSSYNEQFF
>few|TRBJ2-1|TRBD1|TRBV4-1
TGCGCCAGCAGTGCCGGACAGGGCGGGTACAATGAGCAGTTCTTC
CASSAGQGGYNEQFF
>few|TRBJ2-7|.|TRBV5-6
TGTGCCAGCAGCTTGGTAGGGAGCAACGAGCAGTACTTC
CASSLVGSNEQYF
>.|TRBJ2-5|.|TRBV19
TGTGCCAGTAGCTTAGAAAGGGGAGAGACCCAGTACTTC
CASSLERGETQYF
>.|TRBJ1-3|.|TRBV15
TGTGCCACCAGCAGAGGGAGACAGGCTAAGGGAAACACCATATATTTT
CATSRGRQAKGNTIYF
>.|TRBJ1-5|.|TRBV6-2/TRBV6-3
TGTGCCAGCAGTTACTTTGGGGGGGCGGACAATCAGCCCCAGCATTTT
CASSYFGGADNQPQHF